These 31 T cell receptor beta chains were all obtained from the same sample, sequenced in a study of identical twins. TCRdb ran MiXCR on the 5' RACE reads and lists one entry per CDR3 protein. This sample has about 900,000 distinct CDR3 sequences, with more than 9% found just once. These data are also associated with another study on yellow fever vaccine responses in identical twins.

Sequencing was performed on PBMCs. Receptors originate from a young woman in good health.

This clonotype was found a few times. The chain combines TRBV15 with TRBJ1-2; D may be TRBD1 (6 bases). Germline V CDR1 and CDR2: LNHNV, YYDKDF (reference sequence). This CDR3 has 14 amino acids. Deletions cut 2 bases from V and 1 base from J, with 8 bases between. The CDR3 here is CATSRQGFNYGYTF. The CDR3, as DNA: TGTGCCACCAGCAGACAGGGGTTTAACTATGGCTACACCTTC.

This clonotype was recorded a few times. V and J are TRBV10-1 and TRBJ2-5; unclear D gene. In germline, CDR1 is WNHNN, CDR2 SYGVQD (reference sequence). V gave up 8 bases and J gave up 1 base, with 11 bases separating them. This CDR3 has 13 residues. CDR3 coding DNA: TGCGCCAGCGGCTTCGGGCCCCAAGAGACCCAGTACTTC. Residues: CASGFGPQETQYF.

There are many counts of this clonotype. The gene calls are TRBV12-3 or TRBV12-4 and TRBJ2-3; 9 positions match TRBD2. The CDR3 contains 15 residues. Trimming removed 4 bases from V and 7 bases from J; junction bases left unmatched: 9. Here the CDR3 DNA reads TGTGCCAGCAGTTCCGCGGGAGGGCCTACGAATACGCAGTATTTT. Protein sequence: CASSSAGGPTNTQYF.

This sequence joins TRBV10-2 and TRBJ1-1; maybe TRBD1 (5 bases). Germline V gene data show CDR1 as WSHSY and CDR2 as SAAADI. This CDR3 region has 13 residues. V was trimmed by 5 bases and J by 4 bases, leaving 11 bases between them. Written as DNA, the CDR3 is TGCGCCAGCAGTACCGCAGGGACCACTGAAGCTTTCTTT. Translating it yields CASSTAGTTEAFF.

This clonotype was observed a handful of times. The CDR3 reads CASSQVRGRVNTEAFF. The CDR3 bases are TGTGCCAGCAGCCAAGTGAGGGGAAGGGTGAACACTGAAGCTTTCTTT. The chain joins TRBV3-1 to TRBJ1-1; D may be TRBD1 (5 bases). This CDR3 has 16 residues. Trimming left V 1 base short and J 0 bases short, with 12 bases between. Per the germline V gene, CDR1 is LGHDT and CDR2 is YNNKEL (reference sequence).

Concerning this clonotype: Possible read error: a much larger clone is one base away. V gene TRBV7-9 combines with J gene TRBJ2-3, with 8 bases lining up with TRBD1. Per germline, CDR1 SEHNR and CDR2 FQNEAQ (reference sequence). The V and J ends lost 5 bases and 1 base, in that order; junction bases with no gene match: 5. There are 15 residues in the CDR3. The CDR3: CASSLTTGGTDTQYF. CDR3 in DNA: TGTGCCAGCAGCCTAACGACAGGGGGCACAGATACGCAGTATTTT.

The chain recombines TRBV4-1 with TRBJ2-5; D is perhaps TRBD2 (5 bases). The germline gives CDR1 MGHRA, CDR2 YSYEKL. The CDR3 spans 15 residues. Trimming cost V 1 base and J 2 bases, with 11 bases left between them. This chain's CDR3 is CASSQGSPGQETQYF. The CDR3, as DNA: TGCGCCAGCAGCCAAGGGTCTCCGGGGCAAGAGACCCAGTACTTC.

This clonotype was observed a handful of times. V and J are TRBV20-1 and TRBJ1-2; D is uncertain. Germline V gives CDR1 DFQATT, CDR2 SNEGSKA (reference sequence). This CDR3 is 12 amino acids long. V was pared by 6 bases and J by 8 bases, with 16 bases between. This chain's CDR3 is CSARPYVGGYTF. The CDR3 DNA sequence: TGCAGTGCGAGGCCCTATGTGGGAGGCTACACCTTC.

This clonotype was found a few times. This chain's CDR3 is CSARTSGPNEQFF. For the CDR3, the DNA is TGCAGTGCCCGGACTAGCGGACCCAATGAGCAGTTCTTC. The chain employs TRBV20-1 and TRBJ2-1, with 10 positions matching TRBD2. Trimming cost V 6 bases and J 6 bases; bases outside gene matches: 5. The CDR3 covers 13 residues. Germline V CDR1 and CDR2: DFQATT, SNEGSKA (reference sequence).

This clonotype appeared many times. The chain combines TRBV28 with TRBJ2-3, with 9 bases lining up with TRBD1. V was clipped by 3 bases and J by 2 bases; unmatched bases: 3. The CDR3 has 15 residues. The germline V gene has CDR1 MDHEN and CDR2 SYDVKM. DNA of the CDR3: TGTGCCAGCAGTTTCAGGGACAGGGCCACAGATACGCAGTATTTT. Amino acid sequence: CASSFRDRATDTQYF.

About this clonotype: A single base separates this from a much larger clone, so it may be a read error. The rearrangement uses TRBV28 and TRBJ1-5, with TRBD1 matching 7 bases. V dropped 5 bases and J dropped 0; count of bases not matched to a gene: 10. Germline CDR1 is MDHEN and CDR2 is SYDVKM. CDR3 length: 17 amino acids. CDR3 sequence reads: CASSPWTGGYSNQPQHF. CDR3 nucleotides: TGTGCCAGCAGTCCATGGACAGGAGGATATAGCAATCAGCCCCAGCATTTT.

J is TRBJ2-1 and V is TRBV29-1; 8 bases align to TRBD2. Germline CDR1 is SQVTM and CDR2 is ANQGSEA. CDR3 length equals 10 residues. CDR3 residues: CAGGYNEQFF. DNA of the CDR3: TGCGCGGGGGGTTACAATGAGCAGTTCTTC.

V and J are TRBV25-1 and TRBJ2-2; D not certain. CDR1 is MGHDK, CDR2 SYGVNS, per germline. This CDR3 is built from 13 residues. The V end was cut by 9 bases, the J end by 6 bases, with 14 bases between. CDR3 region: CASLDRPSGELFF. In nucleotides, the CDR3 is TGTGCCAGTCTGGACCGCCCCTCCGGGGAGCTGTTTTTT.

The chain uses TRBV15 and TRBJ2-7, with 8 nucleotides matching TRBD1. The CDR3 is 17 amino acids. CDR1 and CDR2 from the germline V gene are LNHNV and YYDKDF (reference sequence). V lost 2 bases to trimming and J lost 4 bases; unmatched junction nucleotides: 13. CDR3 residues: CATSRLQTGTGGYEQYF. The CDR3 nucleotides read TGTGCCACCAGCAGACTTCAAACCGGGACAGGTGGTTACGAGCAGTACTTC.

This chain links TRBV20-1 with TRBJ2-7; 7 nucleotides line up with TRBD2. The CDR3 totals 13 residues. With 2 bases clipped from V and 2 bases from J, the junction kept 3 bases outside the gene matches. In germline, CDR1 is DFQATT, CDR2 SNEGSKA (reference sequence). The CDR3 region is CSARSGATYEQYF. The CDR3 DNA reads as TGCAGTGCTAGAAGCGGGGCCACCTACGAGCAGTACTTC.

The chain joins TRBV7-9 to TRBJ1-1, with 7 nucleotides matching TRBD1. Germline CDR1 SEHNR, CDR2 FQNEAQ (reference sequence). Trimming removed 1 base from V and 6 bases from J; junction bases left unmatched: 14. The CDR3 contains 17 residues. CDR3 bases: TGTGCCAGCAGCTTAGGGCCAGGGGGTTCGCGGATGGCTGAAGCTTTCTTT. Its protein is CASSLGPGGSRMAEAFF.

There are a few counts of this clonotype. The chain employs TRBV5-1 and TRBJ2-7, with D possibly being TRBD2 (6 bases). The CDR3 sequence is 14 residues long. Germline V lookup: CDR1 SGHRS, CDR2 YFSETQ. Between the trimmed V and J ends, which lost 4 bases and 2 bases, there was a span of 13 bases. The CDR3 loop reads CASSIGDFPYEQYF. The CDR3 DNA is TGCGCCAGCAGCATTGGGGACTTCCCCTACGAGCAGTACTTC. Full variable domain (remainder filled in from reference TRBV5-1 and TRBJ2-7): KAGVTQTPRYLIKTRGQQVTLSCSPISGHRSVSWYQQTPGQGLQFLFEYFSETQRNKGNFPGRFSGRQFSNSRSEMNVSTLELGDSALYLCASSIGDFPYEQYFGPGTRLTVT.

This clonotype showed up many times. The chain joins TRBV4-2 to TRBJ2-1, with 11 bases that match TRBD1. V gave up 1 base and J gave up 3 bases; unmatched junction bases: 5. Germline V gene data show CDR1 as LGHNA and CDR2 as YNFKEQ. The CDR3 spans 17 residues. The CDR3 DNA follows: TGTGCCAGCAGCCAAGTTGGGGGGACAGGGGGCTACAATGAGCAGTTCTTC. This encodes CASSQVGGTGGYNEQFF.

This chain links TRBV5-5 with TRBJ2-1; tentative D call: TRBD1 (5 bases). V lost 3 bases and J 5 bases, leaving 15 bases between the germline ends. The CDR3 has 15 residues. Germline V gene sequence: CDR1 SGHKS, CDR2 YYEKEE (reference sequence). Here the CDR3 reads CASSSPREIHNEQFF. DNA of the CDR3: TGTGCCAGCAGCTCGCCCAGGGAAATCCACAATGAGCAGTTCTTC.

At least ten counts were recorded for this clonotype. This chain links TRBV12-3 or TRBV12-4 with TRBJ1-1; D call uncertain. This CDR3 comprises 14 residues. V was trimmed by 3 bases and J by 6 bases, leaving 14 bases between them. The CDR3 spells CASSFSQRRSEAFF. The CDR3 DNA is TGTGCCAGCAGTTTCTCACAAAGGAGGTCTGAAGCTTTCTTT.

This clonotype appeared a few times. J is TRBJ1-5 and V is TRBV4-2; D ambiguous. CDR1 and CDR2 from the germline V gene are LGHNA and YNFKEQ. The CDR3 contains 16 residues. Between the trimmed V and J ends, which lost 8 bases and 2 bases, there was a span of 19 bases. DNA for the CDR3: TGTGCCAGCCAAAGGACCCCCCAGGATGGCAATCAGCCCCAGCATTTT. It yields the protein CASQRTPQDGNQPQHF.

The rearrangement joins TRBV6-1 to TRBJ1-2; D is possibly TRBD1 (6 bases). V lost 2 bases to trimming and J lost 0 bases, with 10 bases between them. The CDR3 totals 15 residues. Germline CDR1 is MNHNS and CDR2 is SASEGT. The CDR3 protein is CASSEWGRANYGYTF. The CDR3, as DNA: TGTGCCAGCAGTGAATGGGGGCGAGCTAACTATGGCTACACCTTC.

This clonotype has at least ten counts. The rearrangement uses TRBV12-3 or TRBV12-4 and TRBJ1-2, with 8 bases that match TRBD1. This CDR3 is 14 amino acids long. The V and J ends lost 3 bases and 0 bases, in that order; junction bases with no gene match: 0. CDR3 nucleotide sequence: TGTGCCAGCAGTTTGGGACAGGCTAACTATGGCTACACCTTC. Encoded protein: CASSLGQANYGYTF.

This clonotype was seen more than once but under ten times. This chain links TRBV9 with TRBJ2-2; 7 bases agree with TRBD1. This CDR3 has 14 amino acids. V was pared by 6 bases and J by 2 bases, with 4 bases of the junction left unmatched. CDR1 and CDR2 from the germline V gene are SGDLS and YYNGEE. The CDR3 protein is CASKTGPNTGELFF. For the CDR3, the DNA is TGTGCCAGCAAGACAGGGCCAAACACCGGGGAGCTGTTTTTT.

This clonotype was seen repeatedly, ten times or more. This rearrangement joins TRBV12-3 or TRBV12-4 to TRBJ2-4; 10 positions match TRBD1. V lost 2 bases, J lost 3 bases, and 7 bases stayed unmatched. This CDR3 has 17 amino acids. The CDR3 DNA reads TGTGCCAGCAGTTTACGAGGACAGGGGGTCGGCAAAAACATTCAGTACTTC. Translating it yields CASSLRGQGVGKNIQYF.

The gene calls are TRBV27 and TRBJ1-6; D is unclear. V was pared by 1 base and J by 5 bases, with 9 bases between. The CDR3 covers 15 residues. Germline lookup yields CDR1 MNHEY and CDR2 SMNVEV (reference sequence). CDR3 amino acids: CASSLYRPDNSPLHF. The CDR3 nucleotides read TGTGCCAGCAGTTTATATCGACCCGATAATTCACCCCTCCACTTT.

This clonotype turned up a few times. V and J are TRBV6-2 or TRBV6-3 and TRBJ2-1; TRBD2 aligns across 16 bases. After removal of 0 bases from V and 2 bases from J, the junction contained 4 bases not matched to a gene. CDR3 size: 19 residues. CDR1 is MNHEY and CDR2 is SVGEGT in the germline V gene. The CDR3 is CASSYSGLAGGPPYNEQFF. The CDR3 DNA follows: TGTGCCAGCAGTTACTCGGGACTAGCGGGGGGGCCCCCCTACAATGAGCAGTTCTTC.

The chain joins TRBV28 to TRBJ2-7; TRBD1 matches 7 bases. Germline V gene data show CDR1 as MDHEN and CDR2 as SYDVKM. This CDR3 comprises 11 residues. V gave up 10 bases and J gave up 3 bases; unmatched junction bases: 3. The CDR3 nucleotides are TGTGCCACGGGGACAGTCTACGAGCAGTACGTC. It yields the protein CATGTVYEQYV.

The chain has TRBV20-1 and TRBJ1-3; D is undetermined. Germline lookup yields CDR1 DFQATT and CDR2 SNEGSKA (reference sequence). V lost 1 base and J lost 4, with 8 bases in between. The CDR3 extends over 13 amino acids. The CDR3 loop reads CSARGTDGNTIYF. The DNA of the CDR3 is TGCAGTGCTAGAGGGACCGACGGAAACACCATATATTTT.

There are a few counts of this clonotype. The V gene is TRBV3-1, the J gene TRBJ1-6; D uncertain. Trimming shortened V by 6 bases and J by 5 bases, and 8 bases separated the two germline ends. Germline V lookup: CDR1 LGHDT, CDR2 YNNKEL (reference sequence). This CDR3 contains 13 residues. In DNA form, the CDR3 reads TGTGCCAGCAGTCCTGGGGATAATTCACCCCTCCACTTT. It encodes CASSPGDNSPLHF.

The genes are TRBV5-6 and TRBJ1-1; possibly TRBD1 for D (5 bases). This CDR3 is built from 14 residues. Per the germline V gene, CDR1 is SGHDT and CDR2 is YYEEEE. Trimming stripped 0 bases from V and 8 bases from J, with 14 bases between. CDR3 loop: CASSLAGDGWEAFF. Written as DNA, the CDR3 is TGTGCCAGCAGCTTGGCCGGGGACGGGTGGGAAGCTTTCTTT.